This T cell receptor (beta chain) stems from a study of cytomegalovirus exposure and HLA in healthy donors. General study results and limits: It was reported that TCR beta sequences correctly inferred the HLA-A and HLA-B alleles for most subjects.

Of note for this clone: Its cognate antigen is unknown.

Per germline, CDR1 SGHRS and CDR2 YFSETQ. The CDR3 length is 16 residues. Trimming took 0 bases from V and 5 from J; bases not matched to a gene: 3. The PCR had 60 Vbeta and 13 Jbeta primers. Assay: immunoSEQ multiplex PCR; the TCRdb copy retains only in-frame clones and omits some. The table shows fewer than 200,000 clones, with 82% occurring only once. The chain recombines TRBV5-1 with TRBJ2-5, with 14 bases that match TRBD2. The sequenced sample consisted of PBMCs. The TCR was taken from a male donor in good health and CMV-seronegative. CDR3: CASSLEGLAGVETQYF. CDR3 bases: TGCGCCAGCAGCTTGGAGGGACTAGCGGGAGTTGAGACCCAGTACTTC.